Presented here are 23 T cell receptor beta chains from one specimen sequenced in a study of metastatic and nonmetastatic thyroid tumors. Each patient went into thyroid surgery without having received any treatment. TCRdb re-called clones from the PCR reads using MiXCR. This repertoire shows about 5,400 clones, approximately 40% found once; its top ten account for approximately 40%. The sequenced material came from adjacent normal tissue. These receptors were obtained from a female donor with papillary thyroid cancer or a benign thyroid nodule (not recorded which). Some clones in this sample may be carry-over from other donors' samples.

The V and J genes are TRBV20-1 and TRBJ2-2, with D perhaps TRBD2 (6 bases). Germline V gene lookup returns CDR1 DFQATT and CDR2 SNEGSKA (reference sequence). This CDR3 has 17 amino acids. Trimming took off 0 bases at V and 1 base at J, with 15 bases between the two ends. The CDR3, as DNA: TGCAGTGCTAGAGAGTTGGGAGCGGGCAGGAACACCGGGGAGCTGTTTTTT. It translates to CSARELGAGRNTGELFF.

The rearrangement joins TRBV11-3 to TRBJ2-7, with 10 nucleotides matching TRBD2. The V segment lost 5 bases and the J segment 5 bases; nucleotides outside the gene matches: 9. CDR1 SGHNT and CDR2 YENEEA come from the germline V gene. The CDR3 is made up of 15 amino acids. CDR3 sequence reads: CASSPRAGGPHEQYF. DNA of the CDR3: TGTGCCAGCAGCCCGCGAGCGGGAGGGCCCCACGAGCAGTACTTC.

The chain carries TRBV3-1 and TRBJ2-5; 11 bases are shared with TRBD2. In germline, CDR1 is LGHDT, CDR2 YNNKEL (reference sequence). This CDR3 has 14 residues. Trimming cost V 1 base and J 9 bases; bases outside gene matches: 4. The CDR3 here is CASSQGLAGNPQYF. The CDR3 nucleotides are TGTGCCAGCAGCCAAGGACTAGCGGGAAATCCCCAGTACTTC.

In this sample, this clone turned up a few times. The gene calls are TRBV12-3 or TRBV12-4 and TRBJ1-6; D remains ambiguous. The CDR3 totals 14 residues. The V gene lost 8 bases and the J gene lost 4 bases, with 12 bases spanning the gap. The CDR3 reads CASGSPLYNSPLHF. As DNA, the CDR3 is TGTGCCAGCGGCAGCCCCCTTTATAATTCACCCCTCCACTTT.

In this sample, this clone turned up a few times. V gene TRBV6-1 combines with J gene TRBJ2-6; no reliable D call. The CDR3 totals 14 residues. V dropped 5 bases and J dropped 1 base, with 6 bases sitting between them. CDR1 is MNHNS and CDR2 is SASEGT in the germline V gene. The DNA of the CDR3 is TGTGCCAGCAGTCGAGTATCTGGGGCCAACGTCCTGACTTTC. It yields the protein CASSRVSGANVLTF.

The chain is built from TRBV20-1 and TRBJ2-7; D unclear. With 4 bases removed from V and 0 bases from J, the gap between germline ends came to 16 bases. The germline V gene has CDR1 DFQATT and CDR2 SNEGSKA (reference sequence). This CDR3 has 15 residues. The CDR3 nucleotides are TGCAGTGCTAAAGGGATTTTAGGAGACTCCTACGAGCAGTACTTC. This codes for CSAKGILGDSYEQYF.

The chain combines TRBV28 with TRBJ1-2, with unresolved D. The V end lost 3 bases, the J end lost 0 bases, and 5 bases lay between the germline ends. The V gene's germline CDR1 is MDHEN and CDR2 SYDVKM. The CDR3 totals 13 residues. CDR3 sequence reads: CASSFLPNYGYTF. Written as DNA, the CDR3 is TGTGCCAGCAGTTTTTTACCTAACTATGGCTACACCTTC.

The J gene is TRBJ2-1, the V gene TRBV28; possibly TRBD1 for D (6 bases). Germline V gene data show CDR1 as MDHEN and CDR2 as SYDVKM. V was cut by 5 bases and J by 13 bases, with 33 bases left in between. The CDR3 has 18 amino acids. The CDR3 region has the DNA TGTGCCAGCAGTAAGCTCTGGGACATCTCCACCCTCGCCCATTATCAGTTCTTC. As protein: CASSKLWDISTLAHYQFF.

This clone was counted many times. The CDR3 bases are TGCGCCAGCAGCCAGACTAGCGGGGGGGCGGGGTGCAATGAGCAGTTCTTC. It translates to CASSQTSGGAGCNEQFF. The gene calls are TRBV4-1 and TRBJ2-1; 14 positions agree with TRBD2. CDR1 is MGHRA, CDR2 YSYEKL, per germline. Trimming removed 3 bases from V and 6 bases from J; junction bases left unmatched: 7. The CDR3 extends over 17 amino acids.

This clone was recorded a few times. The genes are TRBV19 and TRBJ2-3; D may match TRBD1 or TRBD2 (5 bases each). Trimming took off 3 bases at V and 6 bases at J, with 13 bases between the two ends. CDR3 length: 14 amino acids. Per the germline V gene, CDR1 is LNHDA and CDR2 is SQIVND (reference sequence). The CDR3 DNA reads as TGTGCCAGTAGTATGGGGTACGAGGGGGATACGCAGTATTTT. Its protein is CASSMGYEGDTQYF.

J is TRBJ1-4 and V is TRBV5-5, with 9 bases lining up with TRBD1. In germline, CDR1 is SGHKS, CDR2 YYEKEE (reference sequence). This CDR3 contains 18 residues. The V segment lost 4 bases and the J segment 3 bases; nucleotides outside the gene matches: 13. CDR3 sequence reads: CASSTGQGRPSSNEKLFF. The CDR3, as DNA: TGTGCCAGCAGCACCGGACAGGGGAGGCCCTCCTCTAATGAAAAACTGTTTTTT.

The rearrangement uses TRBV11-3 and TRBJ1-1, with TRBD1 matching 8 bases. The CDR3 is 14 amino acids. Germline CDR1 reads SGHNT; CDR2 reads YENEEA. V gave up 5 bases and J gave up 3 bases; unmatched junction bases: 5. CDR3 coding DNA: TGTGCCAGCAGCCAACAGGGGGGCCACACTGAAGCTTTCTTT. This translates into CASSQQGGHTEAFF. Full variable domain (remainder filled in from reference TRBV11-3 and TRBJ1-1): EAGVVQSPRYKIIEKKQPVAFWCNPISGHNTLYWYLQNLGQGPELLIRYENEEAVDDSQLPKDRFSAERLKGVDSTLKIQPAELGDSAVYLCASSQQGGHTEAFFGQGTRLTVV.

This chain links TRBV5-4 with TRBJ1-2; a possible D gene is TRBD1 (5 bases). The CDR3 is 16 amino acids. CDR1 SGHNT and CDR2 YYREEE come from the germline V gene (reference sequence). V lost 4 bases and J lost 4, with 20 bases in between. The CDR3: CASSPGGTRPSYGYTF. CDR3 sequence (DNA): TGTGCCAGCAGCCCGGGGGGGACTCGCCCCTCCTATGGCTACACCTTC.

Points on this clone: The identical CDR3 is also encoded by other nucleotide sequences in the sample. The chain recombines TRBV11-2 with TRBJ2-7; TRBD2 matches 8 bases. There are 16 residues in the CDR3. The V and J ends lost 3 bases and 7 bases, in that order; junction bases with no gene match: 14. Germline-derived CDR1 and CDR2 are SGHAT and FQNNGV. The CDR3 protein is CASSFRGGTTFGEQYF. The CDR3 bases are TGTGCCAGCAGCTTCCGGGGGGGCACCACTTTTGGGGAGCAGTACTTC.

This clone was observed a few times. The rearrangement joins TRBV6-1 to TRBJ1-1, with D uncertain. The length of the CDR3 is 15 residues. The V gene lost 4 bases and the J gene lost 0 bases, with 12 bases spanning the gap. Germline lookup yields CDR1 MNHNS and CDR2 SASEGT. The CDR3 sequence is CASSGYGIMNTEAFF. The CDR3 bases are TGTGCCAGCAGTGGATACGGCATTATGAACACTGAAGCTTTCTTT.

The rearrangement uses TRBV6-2 or TRBV6-3 and TRBJ2-5, with TRBD2 matching over 8 bases. J lost 1 base, V lost 3 bases, and 4 bases had no gene match. Germline CDR1 and CDR2: MNHEY and SVGEGT. The CDR3 totals 15 residues. CDR3 bases: TGTGCCAGCAGTTATTCGGGGGGGATCCAAGAGACCCAGTACTTC. Translating gives CASSYSGGIQETQYF.

This clone was detected only a few times. The chain uses TRBV6-2 or TRBV6-3 and TRBJ2-7; a possible D gene is TRBD2 (6 bases). CDR1 is MNHEY and CDR2 is SVGEGT in the germline V gene. This CDR3 comprises 18 residues. Trimming removed 2 bases at V and 1 base at J, with 21 bases between. The CDR3 DNA is TGTGCCAGCAGTTACCCACGAATTCCGGGACTTGATTCCTACGAGCAGTACTTC. This translates into CASSYPRIPGLDSYEQYF.

A note on this clone: One junction end does not reproduce the germline sequence, and a read error may be involved. This chain connects TRBV27 to TRBJ2-5, with D possibly being TRBD2 (6 bases). Germline CDR1 and CDR2: MNHEY and SMNVEV (reference sequence). The CDR3 sequence is 14 residues long. The CDR3: CASSPGTLPRTRYF. CDR3 bases: TGTGCCAGCAGTCCGGGGACTCTCCCCCGGACCCGGTACTTC.

This clone was detected only once. The gene calls are TRBV4-1 and TRBJ2-3; 7 nucleotides align to TRBD2. J gave up 0 bases and V 5 bases, and 8 bases lay outside the gene matches. The CDR3 has 16 residues. The germline CDR1 and CDR2 sequences are MGHRA and YSYEKL. In DNA, the CDR3 is TGCGCCAGCAGCACCCGAGCGGGGACTAGCACAGATACGCAGTATTTT. It is translated as CASSTRAGTSTDTQYF.

This clone was recorded a few times. The rearrangement joins TRBV7-2 to TRBJ2-7; D possibly corresponds to TRBD2 (6 bases). CDR1 and CDR2 from the germline V gene are SGHTA and FQGNSA. V lost 3 bases to trimming and J lost 4 bases, with 16 bases between them. This CDR3 has 15 residues. For the CDR3, the DNA is TGTGCCAGCAGCTTGCGTAGCGGAGCCCTTTACGAGCAGTACTTC. Its translation is CASSLRSGALYEQYF.

The genes are TRBV4-3 and TRBJ2-7; the D gene is possibly TRBD2 (6 bases). Germline V gene data show CDR1 as LGHNA and CDR2 as YSLEER. The CDR3 spans 15 residues. Trimming pared 0 bases from V and 8 bases from J, leaving 17 bases between. CDR3 in amino acids: CASSQDLGGTSQQYF. CDR3 nucleotides: TGCGCCAGCAGCCAAGATCTGGGCGGGACCTCCCAGCAGTACTTC.

The chain has TRBV18 and TRBJ2-7; 7 bases align to TRBD2. CDR3 size: 17 residues. The trim removed 2 bases at V and 0 bases at J, leaving 10 bases unmatched. Germline assignment: CDR1 KGHSH and CDR2 LQKENI. CDR3 DNA: TGTGCCAGCTCACCATCGAGCGGGGAGACCCTCTCCTACGAGCAGTACTTC. It is translated as CASSPSSGETLSYEQYF. The variable domain in full, completed from reference TRBV18 and TRBJ2-7, reads NAGVMQNPRHLVRRRGQEARLRCSPMKGHSHVYWYRQLPEEGLKFMVYLQKENIIDESGMPKERFSAEFPKEGPSILRIQQVVRGDSAAYFCASSPSSGETLSYEQYFGPGTRLTVT.

The chain joins TRBV30 to TRBJ1-6; D perhaps matches TRBD1 (5 bases). Trimming removed 1 base at V and 11 bases at J, with 15 bases between. The length of the CDR3 is 14 residues. From germline, CDR1 is GTSNPN and CDR2 SVGIG (reference sequence). The CDR3 here is CAWSDAQGRAPLHF. In DNA, the CDR3 is TGTGCCTGGAGTGACGCGCAGGGCCGGGCACCCCTCCACTTT. Complete variable domain (other parts from reference TRBV30 and TRBJ1-6): SQTIHQWPATLVQPVGSPLSLECTVEGTSNPNLYWYRQAAGRGLQLLFYSVGIGQISSEVPQNLSASRPQDRQFILSSKKLLLSDSGFYLCAWSDAQGRAPLHFGNGTRLTVT.